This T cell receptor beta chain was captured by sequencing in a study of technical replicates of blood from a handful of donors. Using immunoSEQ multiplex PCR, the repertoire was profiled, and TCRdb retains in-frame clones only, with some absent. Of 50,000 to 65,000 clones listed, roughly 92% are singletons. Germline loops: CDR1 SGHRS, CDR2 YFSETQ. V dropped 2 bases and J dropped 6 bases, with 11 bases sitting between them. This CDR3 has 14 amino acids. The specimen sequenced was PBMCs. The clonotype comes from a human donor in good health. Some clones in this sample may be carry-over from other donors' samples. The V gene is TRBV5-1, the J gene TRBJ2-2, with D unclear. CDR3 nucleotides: TGCGCCAGCAGCTTAGCGTACGTGTCCGGGGAGCTGTTTTTT. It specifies CASSLAYVSGELFF.